Shown below are 19 T cell receptor beta chains from a single sample sequenced in a study of blood T cell repertoires in COVID-19. Sequencing was performed with immunoSEQ multiplex PCR; in TCRdb, only in-frame clones are kept and a portion is missing. The data contain under 300,000 clones, roughly 80% of them singletons. The sample consisted of peripheral blood. These receptors came from a woman between 18 and 29 years old with acute or convalescent COVID-19.

The chain has TRBV5-4 and TRBJ2-2; no firm D call. Germline CDR1 SGHNT, CDR2 YYREEE (reference sequence). The length of the CDR3 is 15 residues. Trimming cost V 0 bases and J 2 bases, with 8 bases left between them. The CDR3 region is CASSLGLANTGELFF. The CDR3 coding sequence is TGTGCCAGCAGCTTGGGGCTCGCTAACACCGGGGAGCTGTTTTTT.

The genes are TRBV11-2 and TRBJ2-2; weak D call: TRBD2 (6 bases). Between the trimmed V and J ends, which lost 2 bases and 2 bases, there was a span of 9 bases. The CDR3 is made up of 15 amino acids. CDR1 is SGHAT, CDR2 FQNNGV, per germline. CDR3 protein: CASSLLEGNTGELFF. The DNA of the CDR3 is TGTGCCAGCAGCTTATTGGAGGGTAACACCGGGGAGCTGTTTTTT. Together with reference TRBV11-2 and TRBJ2-2, the CDR3 gives the full variable domain: EAGVAQSPRYKIIEKRQSVAFWCNPISGHATLYWYQQILGQGPKLLIQFQNNGVVDDSQLPKDRFSAERLKGVDSTLKIQPAKLEDSAVYLCASSLLEGNTGELFFGEGSRLTVL.

The chain is built from TRBV19 and TRBJ2-3, with D possibly matching TRBD1 (6 bases). The CDR3 is 15 residues long. The germline gives CDR1 LNHDA, CDR2 SQIVND (reference sequence). The V gene lost 7 bases and the J gene lost 2 bases, with 16 bases spanning the gap. This CDR3 reads CASKRQGFSTDTQYF. Written as DNA, the CDR3 is TGTGCCAGTAAGAGGCAGGGGTTCTCCACAGATACGCAGTATTTT.

The chain employs TRBV4-2 and TRBJ1-2; D unclear. The CDR3 has 14 residues. Germline assignment: CDR1 LGHNA and CDR2 YNFKEQ. V lost 0 bases and J lost 4, with 9 bases in between. CDR3 DNA sequence: TGTGCCAGCAGCCAAGATTCAGCGGGCTATGGCTACACCTTC. Protein product: CASSQDSAGYGYTF.

The chain is built from TRBV19 and TRBJ2-1, with 9 bases that match TRBD1. V was clipped by 3 bases and J by 7 bases; unmatched bases: 10. This CDR3 has 16 amino acids. Germline V gene lookup returns CDR1 LNHDA and CDR2 SQIVND (reference sequence). The CDR3 sequence: CASSIDGTGNRNEQFF. CDR3 bases: TGTGCCAGTAGTATTGACGGGACAGGGAATCGGAATGAGCAGTTCTTC.

This chain uses TRBV9 with TRBJ2-6, with no clear D. The CDR3 extends over 14 amino acids. Germline V gives CDR1 SGDLS, CDR2 YYNGEE. Between the trimmed V and J ends, which lost 3 bases and 1 base, there was a span of 5 bases. This chain's CDR3 is CASSATSGANVLTF. CDR3 nucleotides: TGTGCCAGCAGCGCGACTTCTGGGGCCAACGTCCTGACTTTC.

V gene TRBV11-2 combines with J gene TRBJ2-7; 9 bases align to TRBD1. Germline V gene lookup returns CDR1 SGHAT and CDR2 FQNNGV. The ends lost 4 bases at V and 3 bases at J; junction bases unmatched: 10. The CDR3 is made up of 16 amino acids. The CDR3 here is CASSWRDREQGYEQYF. In nucleotides, the CDR3 is TGTGCCAGCAGCTGGAGGGACAGGGAGCAAGGCTACGAGCAGTACTTC.

V usage is TRBV19 and J usage is TRBJ1-4, with TRBD1 as a possible D gene (5 bases). The V and J ends lost 5 bases and 4 bases respectively, with 14 bases between them. Germline CDR1 reads LNHDA; CDR2 reads SQIVND (reference sequence). The CDR3 is 15 residues long. Here the CDR3 DNA reads TGTGCCAGTAGTCCCCAGGGCCCGGGTAATGAAAAACTGTTTTTT. It translates to CASSPQGPGNEKLFF.

V is TRBV2 and J is TRBJ1-6; 8 positions agree with TRBD1. Germline CDR1 SNHLY, CDR2 FYNNEI. The ends lost 5 bases at V and 9 bases at J; junction bases unmatched: 3. This CDR3 spans 13 amino acids. The CDR3: CASSKTGGSPLHF. CDR3 DNA: TGTGCCAGCAGTAAAACAGGGGGTTCACCCCTCCACTTT.

This rearrangement joins TRBV6-2 or TRBV6-3 to TRBJ2-5; D might be TRBD2 (6 bases). This CDR3 has 15 amino acids. V lost 2 bases, J lost 2 bases, and 12 bases lay in between. Germline V gene lookup returns CDR1 MNHEY and CDR2 SVGEGT. The CDR3 bases are TGTGCCAGCAGTTACCTCGGGACTGGACAAGAGACCCAGTACTTC. It translates to CASSYLGTGQETQYF.

This chain links TRBV7-9 with TRBJ2-1; 8 positions agree with TRBD2. Losses at the gene ends were 2 bases for V and 6 bases for J; bases not matched to a gene: 6. Looked up from germline, CDR1 is SEHNR and CDR2 is FQNEAQ (reference sequence). CDR3 length: 15 residues. In DNA, the CDR3 is TGTGCCAGCAGCTTACCGGCGGGAGGCTTCAATGAGCAGTTCTTC. Protein sequence: CASSLPAGGFNEQFF.

This clone appeared a few times. The genes are TRBV7-2 and TRBJ2-1, with TRBD2 matching 11 bases. This CDR3 region has 16 residues. Germline CDR1 SGHTA, CDR2 FQGNSA. V lost 0 bases, J lost 7 bases, and 5 bases stayed unmatched. CDR3 in DNA: TGTGCCAGCAGCTTAGCGCTAGCGGGAGGCGGAAATGAGCAGTTCTTC. It codes for CASSLALAGGGNEQFF. Combining the CDR3 with reference TRBV7-2 and TRBJ2-1 gives the whole variable domain GAGVSQSPSNKVTEKGKDVELRCDPISGHTALYWYRQSLGQGLEFLIYFQGNSAPDKSGLPSDRFSAERTGGSVSTLTIQRTQQEDSAVYLCASSLALAGGGNEQFFGPGTRLTVL.

This sequence joins TRBV7-8 and TRBJ1-5, with D possibly TRBD1 on 5 matching bases. The CDR3 is 14 residues long. CDR1 SGHVS and CDR2 FQNEAQ come from the germline V gene. V lost 3 bases to trimming and J lost 6 bases, with 12 bases between them. DNA of the CDR3: TGTGCCAGCAGCTTCGGGATGGGGGGTCAGCCCCAGCATTTT. Its protein is CASSFGMGGQPQHF.

The CDR3 sequence is CAIRETDRANTEAFF. Here the CDR3 DNA reads TGTGCCATCAGGGAGACGGACAGGGCCAACACTGAAGCTTTCTTT. V and J are TRBV10-3 and TRBJ1-1; 8 bases align to TRBD1. CDR1 and CDR2 (germline): ENHRY, SYGVKD. The CDR3 length is 15 residues. With 6 bases clipped from V and 2 bases from J, the junction kept 8 bases outside the gene matches.

The rearrangement uses TRBV10-2 and TRBJ2-7, with TRBD2 matching over 9 bases. Germline V gives CDR1 WSHSY, CDR2 SAAADI. The J segment lost 6 bases and the V segment lost 6 bases, leaving 9 bases of the junction unmatched. The CDR3 is 14 amino acids. CDR3 amino acids: CASSPASGKVEQYF. DNA for the CDR3: TGCGCCAGCAGCCCCGCTAGCGGGAAGGTCGAGCAGTACTTC.

CDR3 nucleotide sequence: TGTGCCAGCACGGGAGAGTCCTACAATGAGCAGTTCTTC. Its protein product is CASTGESYNEQFF. The chain combines TRBV13 with TRBJ2-1; maybe TRBD2 (6 bases). Germline-derived CDR1 and CDR2 are PRHDT and FYEKMQ (reference sequence). CDR3 length equals 13 residues. V dropped 7 bases and J dropped 1 base, with 8 bases sitting between them.

The chain carries TRBV11-2 and TRBJ2-1; 9 bases map to TRBD1. The CDR3 runs to 17 residues. Trimming took 0 bases from V and 3 from J; bases not matched to a gene: 6. Germline V gives CDR1 SGHAT, CDR2 FQNNGV. CDR3 sequence: CASSLDTGGLLYNEQFF. The CDR3 region has the DNA TGTGCCAGCAGCTTAGATACAGGGGGCCTACTCTACAATGAGCAGTTCTTC.

In its sample, this clone was seen once. The chain employs TRBV2 and TRBJ2-7; 7 bases match TRBD1. Looked up from germline, CDR1 is SNHLY and CDR2 is FYNNEI. V lost 3 bases, J lost 1 base, and 3 bases stayed unmatched. The CDR3 consists of 14 residues. The CDR3 DNA reads TGTGCCAGCAGTGACGGGACAGTATCCTACGAGCAGTACTTC. Its protein is CASSDGTVSYEQYF.

The chain has TRBV7-2 and TRBJ2-5; 8 nucleotides agree with TRBD2. Germline CDR1 is SGHTA and CDR2 is FQGNSA. Unmatched junction bases numbered 5, after V lost 2 bases and J lost 6 bases. The CDR3 sequence is 14 residues long. Here the CDR3 reads CASSLSGGRQTQYF. CDR3 nucleotides: TGTGCCAGCAGCTTATCGGGGGGGCGGCAGACCCAGTACTTC.